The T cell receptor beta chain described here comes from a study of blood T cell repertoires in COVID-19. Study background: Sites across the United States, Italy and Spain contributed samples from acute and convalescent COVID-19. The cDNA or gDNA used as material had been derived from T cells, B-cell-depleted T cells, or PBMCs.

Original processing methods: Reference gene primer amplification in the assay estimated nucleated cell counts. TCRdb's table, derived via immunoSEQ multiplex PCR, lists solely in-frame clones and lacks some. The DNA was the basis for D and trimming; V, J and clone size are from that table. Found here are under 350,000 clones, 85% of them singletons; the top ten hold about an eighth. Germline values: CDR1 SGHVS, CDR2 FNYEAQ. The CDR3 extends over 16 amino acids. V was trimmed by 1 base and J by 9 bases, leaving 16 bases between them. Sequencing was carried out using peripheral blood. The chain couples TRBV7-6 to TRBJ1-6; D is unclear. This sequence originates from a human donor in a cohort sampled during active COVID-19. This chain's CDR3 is CASSLGVSGVGSPLHF. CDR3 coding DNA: TGTGCCAGCAGCTTAGGAGTTTCGGGAGTCGGTTCACCCCTCCACTTT.